This entry describes one T cell receptor beta chain. The CDR3 length is 13 residues. Trimming stripped 5 bases from V and 5 bases from J, with 12 bases between. Germline lookup yields CDR1 MNHEY and CDR2 SMNVEV (reference sequence). The sample comes from a study of blood T cell repertoires in COVID-19. The method was immunoSEQ multiplex PCR; TCRdb's version includes in-frame clones alone and lacks a portion of them. There are more than 200,000 clones in the sample; about 90% occur only once, and about 2% lies in the top ten. The chain uses TRBV27 and TRBJ2-5; D is possibly TRBD2 (6 bases). Source material: peripheral blood. The sequence was obtained from a woman between 50 and 59 years old with acute or convalescent COVID-19. CDR3: CASSPGRPETQYF. CDR3 bases: TGTGCCAGCAGTCCCGGGAGACCGGAGACCCAGTACTTC.